This T cell receptor (beta chain) came from a study of T cells and Merkel cell carcinoma outcomes. In germline, CDR1 is LNHNV, CDR2 YYDKDF (reference sequence). The V and J ends lost 0 bases and 16 bases respectively, with 15 bases between them. The length of the CDR3 is 13 residues. The assay was immunoSEQ multiplex PCR, and TCRdb's table has in-frame clones only and misses some. Of roughly 1,900 clones in the sample, 77% are singletons; the top ten hold about 26%. The chain uses TRBV15 and TRBJ1-4; D call uncertain. Sequencing was done on a sample of tumor tissue from Merkel cell carcinoma. The source is a human donor with Merkel cell carcinoma. The CDR3 is CATSRDKRPRRFF. The CDR3 DNA follows: TGTGCCACCAGCAGAGATAAAAGGCCACGAAGGTTTTTT.